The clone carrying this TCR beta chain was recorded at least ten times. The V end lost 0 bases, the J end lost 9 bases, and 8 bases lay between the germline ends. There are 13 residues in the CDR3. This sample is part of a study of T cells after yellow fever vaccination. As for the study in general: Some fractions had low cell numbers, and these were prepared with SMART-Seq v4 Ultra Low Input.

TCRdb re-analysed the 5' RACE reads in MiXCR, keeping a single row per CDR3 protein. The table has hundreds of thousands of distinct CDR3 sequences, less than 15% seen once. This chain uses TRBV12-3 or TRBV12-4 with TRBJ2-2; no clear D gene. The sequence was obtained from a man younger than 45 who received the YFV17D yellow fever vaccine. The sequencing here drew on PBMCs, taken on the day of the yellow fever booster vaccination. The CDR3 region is CASSLAGIRELFF. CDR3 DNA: TGTGCCAGCAGTTTAGCGGGCATCAGGGAGCTGTTTTTT.